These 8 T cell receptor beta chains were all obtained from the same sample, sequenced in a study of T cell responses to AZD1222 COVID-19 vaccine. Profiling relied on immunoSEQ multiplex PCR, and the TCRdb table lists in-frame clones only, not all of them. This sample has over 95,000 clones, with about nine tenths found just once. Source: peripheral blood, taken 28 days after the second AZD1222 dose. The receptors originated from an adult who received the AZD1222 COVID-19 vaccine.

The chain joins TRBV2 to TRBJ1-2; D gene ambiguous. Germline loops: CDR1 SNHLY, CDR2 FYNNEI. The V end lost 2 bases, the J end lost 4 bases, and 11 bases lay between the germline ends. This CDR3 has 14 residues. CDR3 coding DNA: TGTGCCAGCAGTGAACAGGCGTCGATCTATGGCTACACCTTC. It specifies CASSEQASIYGYTF.

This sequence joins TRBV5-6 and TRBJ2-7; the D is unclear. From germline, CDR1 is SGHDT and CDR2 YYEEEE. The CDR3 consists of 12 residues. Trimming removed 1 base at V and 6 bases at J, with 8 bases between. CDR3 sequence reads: CASSLRVGEQYF. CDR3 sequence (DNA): TGTGCCAGCAGCTTGAGGGTTGGCGAGCAGTACTTC.

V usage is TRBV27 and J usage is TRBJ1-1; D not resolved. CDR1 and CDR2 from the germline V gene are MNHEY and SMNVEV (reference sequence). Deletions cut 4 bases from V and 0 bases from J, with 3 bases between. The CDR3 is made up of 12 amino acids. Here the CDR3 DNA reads TGTGCCAGCAGTTCCATGAACACTGAAGCTTTCTTT. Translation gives CASSSMNTEAFF.

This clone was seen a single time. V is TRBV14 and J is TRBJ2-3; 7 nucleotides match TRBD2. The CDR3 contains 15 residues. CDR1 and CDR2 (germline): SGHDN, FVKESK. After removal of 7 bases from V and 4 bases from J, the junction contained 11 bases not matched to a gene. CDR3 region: CASTTGGSAPDTQYF. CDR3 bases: TGTGCCAGCACCACTGGCGGGAGTGCCCCAGATACGCAGTATTTT.

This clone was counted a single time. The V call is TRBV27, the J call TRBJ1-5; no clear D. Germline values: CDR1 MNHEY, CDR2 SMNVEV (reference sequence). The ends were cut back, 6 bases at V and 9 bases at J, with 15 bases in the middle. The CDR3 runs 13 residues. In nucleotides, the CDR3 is TGTGCCAGCAGCTATGATAGCTGGGGGCCCCAGCATTTT. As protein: CASSYDSWGPQHF.

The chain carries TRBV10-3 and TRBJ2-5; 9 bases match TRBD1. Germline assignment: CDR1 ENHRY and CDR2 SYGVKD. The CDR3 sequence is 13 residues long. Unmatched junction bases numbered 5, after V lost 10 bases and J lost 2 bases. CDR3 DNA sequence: TGTGCCACACAGGGGGCGCGGCAAGAGACCCAGTACTTC. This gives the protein CATQGARQETQYF.

This chain's CDR3 is CPTSQRGGGAEQYF. The CDR3 region has the DNA TGCCCCACCAGCCAACGTGGGGGAGGGGCCGAGCAGTACTTC. The chain carries TRBV4-1 and TRBJ2-7; TRBD2 matches at 7 bases. The CDR3 covers 14 residues. Per germline, CDR1 MGHRA and CDR2 YSYEKL.

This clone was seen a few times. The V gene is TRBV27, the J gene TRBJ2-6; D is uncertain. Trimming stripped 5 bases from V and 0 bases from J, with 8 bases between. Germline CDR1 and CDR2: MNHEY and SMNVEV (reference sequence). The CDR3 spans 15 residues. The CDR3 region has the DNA TGTGCCAGCAGTCCCCTGAGCTCTGGGGCCAACGTCCTGACTTTC. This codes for CASSPLSSGANVLTF.